This TCR beta chain is drawn from a study of blood T cells in healthy people across ages. Study outcomes and limitations: A strong correlation between TCR beta diversity and naive T cell percentage was seen. Both higher diversity and more naive CD4+ cells marked long-lived donors when set against aged donors. Per-million-T-cell TCR beta diversity fell roughly linearly with age.

The CDR3 loop spans 19 amino acids. Germline CDR1 reads LGHNA; CDR2 reads YSLEER. Note on this clonotype: The antigen is unknown.

A second PCR of about 7 to 11 cycles used a sample-barcoded 5' primer and a J-beta primer mix. A template-switch adaptor containing 12 random nucleotides labeled each cDNA molecule. TCRdb re-derived calls from the 5' RACE reads in MiXCR, one entry per CDR3 protein. The sample has approximately 800,000 distinct CDR3 sequences, nearly 60% seen once. The V call is TRBV4-3, the J call TRBJ2-4; TRBD2 aligns across 15 bases. Gene TRBJ2-7 matches the end of the DNA better, so the J call may be wrong. The sample consisted of blood. The source of this sequence is a man aged 30-40 years in good health. Here the CDR3 DNA reads TGCGCCAGCAGCCAAGATGCGCCGGGACTAGCGGGAGGTTGGTACGAGCAGTACTTC. The encoded protein is CASSQDAPGLAGGWYEQYF.